This entry describes one T cell receptor beta chain. The clone's antigen remains unknown. Qualities for individual bases were not recorded, and no much larger clone is one base off. Collaborating institutions collected whole blood in K2EDTA tubes following their own protocols. For TCRbeta analysis, collaborator samples were shipped as frozen whole blood, as isolated PBMCs, or as DNA extracted from either sample type. The immunoSEQ Assay, a bias-controlled multiplex PCR, was used to amplify TCRbeta CDR3 regions from genomic DNA. The paper's data handling went like this. Within the assay, amplification of reference gene primers was used to estimate how many nucleated cells each sample contained. To quantify the absolute abundance of each unique TCRbeta CDR3 rearrangement, sequence reads were collapsed and filtered. For each sample, productive Simpson clonality was calculated as the square root of Simpson's diversity index across productive rearrangements. TCRdb mirrors the immuneACCESS table, restricted to in-frame sequences. Some clones are absent from its copies; in checked studies, under half trace to an unresolved V gene, and the reason for the others is unknown. D and trimming come from the DNA, and the V and J calls and clone size come from that table. Recorded for this sample are about 150,000 clones; 87% of them occurred a single time. Clones ranked in the top ten supply less than 5.5% of the sample.

For CDR1 and CDR2, the germline V gene lists SGHTS and YDEGEE. Counted from cysteine to phenylalanine, this CDR3 has 13 amino acids. Of all the DNA, just the CDR3 is kept, 39 bases in frame from base 1. V has 5 bases trimmed and J has 7 bases trimmed; junction bases matching no gene number 5. This sample stems from a study of blood T cell repertoires in COVID-19 (dated by TCRdb to the early 2020s). With respect to the entire study: Samples covering the acute and convalescent phases of COVID-19 were provided by collaborators in the United States, Italy and Spain. The prospective study material was composed of cDNA or gDNA derived from T cells, B-cell-depleted T cells, or PBMCs. Subjects who had been exposed to COVID-19, were actively infected with it, or had recovered from it provided the deeply sampled blood TCRbeta repertoires that made up the dataset. The repertoires were released in a freely available public database intended as a resource for research on the immune response to SARS-CoV-2. The samples were drawn from two sources: the first 160 participants of the ongoing ImmuneRACE study, and fewer than 1,500 subjects contributed by 6 global collaborators. Sample metadata almost always included a de-identified subject ID, COVID-19 status, age in years and sex. Where available, HLA class I and class II types were taken from metadata supplied by the sample provider and were not determined by assay-based typing. Paper-wide results and their limitations: The amount of clinical and demographic metadata varied by source and participant and was provided uncurated.

Sequencing was performed on peripheral blood. The sequence came from a human donor in a cohort sampled during active COVID-19. The V gene is TRBV5-8 and the J gene is TRBJ1-4; TRBD1 aligns with 7 central bases. The CDR3 corresponds to CASRNRGGEKLFF. The nucleotide sequence is given as TGTGCCAGCAGGAACAGGGGAGGTGAAAAACTGTTTTTT.